This is a list of T cell receptor beta chains from one sample in a study of monozygotic twins with cystic fibrosis. Measured with immunoSEQ multiplex PCR; TCRdb has only the in-frame clones, and not every one. This sample has about 14,000 clones, with 80% to 95% found just once. Sequenced sample: blood. Receptors originate from a girl aged 2 to 10 with cystic fibrosis. The CDR3 runs from the conserved cysteine through the conserved F or W. A D gene is named only where the DNA matches it firmly. Some rows have no size entry. The others give once, few or many, or a class for an expanded clone.

CDR3nt: TGTGCCAGCAAGTTCTCGGGCAGCCCTAATGAAAAACTGTTTTTT
CDR3aa: CASKFSGSPNEKLFF
d_gene: -
j_gene: TRBJ1-4
abundance: -
v_gene: TRBV5-4

CDR3nt: TGCGCCAGCAGCCAAGGAGGGTTTTACAATGAGCAGTTCTTC
CDR3aa: CASSQGGFYNEQFF
d_gene: -
j_gene: TRBJ2-1
abundance: -
v_gene: TRBV4-1

CDR3nt: TGTGCCAGCAGCTTCCCCGGGACAGGGGAGTTGGGCAATGAGCAGTTCTTC
CDR3aa: CASSFPGTGELGNEQFF
d_gene: TRBD1
j_gene: TRBJ2-1
abundance: -
v_gene: TRBV11-3

CDR3nt: TGTGCCAGCAGCTTAGGACTAGCGGGCTACGAGCAGTACTTC
CDR3aa: CASSLGLAGYEQYF
d_gene: TRBD2
j_gene: TRBJ2-7
abundance: -
v_gene: TRBV7-8

CDR3nt: TGTGCCAGCAGCTCGGCGGGGGAGAACTATGGCTACACCTTC
CDR3aa: CASSSAGENYGYTF
d_gene: -
j_gene: TRBJ1-2
abundance: -
v_gene: TRBV5-4

CDR3nt: TGCAGCGTTGGGAGTCCCTTTAGCGGGATCACAGATACGCAGTATTTT
CDR3aa: CSVGSPFSGITDTQYF
d_gene: TRBD2
j_gene: TRBJ2-3
abundance: -
v_gene: TRBV29-1

CDR3nt: TGTGCCAGCAGCTTGTTGGTGACGGGCAATCAGCCCCAGCATTTT
CDR3aa: CASSLLVTGNQPQHF
d_gene: -
j_gene: TRBJ1-5
abundance: -
v_gene: TRBV5-5

CDR3nt: TGTGCCAGCAGTCCCACAGGGGCCCTAGATCATTATGGCTACACCTTC
CDR3aa: CASSPTGALDHYGYTF
d_gene: TRBD1
j_gene: TRBJ1-2
abundance: -
v_gene: TRBV28

CDR3nt: TGCGCCAGCAGCTCGGGACAGCCTATCGGGGATACGCAGTATTTT
CDR3aa: CASSSGQPIGDTQYF
d_gene: TRBD1
j_gene: TRBJ2-3
abundance: -
v_gene: TRBV5-1

CDR3nt: TGTGCCAGCAAGAGTCCTTCTGGAAACACCATATATTTT
CDR3aa: CASKSPSGNTIYF
d_gene: -
j_gene: TRBJ1-3
abundance: -
v_gene: TRBV28

CDR3nt: TGTGCCAGCAGCTTTCAACTATTTAGGGGTGAGCAGTACTTC
CDR3aa: CASSFQLFRGEQYF
d_gene: -
j_gene: TRBJ2-7
abundance: -
v_gene: TRBV7-2

CDR3nt: TGTGCCAGCAGCACGCCGGGACTAGCTGGCGAGCAGTACTTC
CDR3aa: CASSTPGLAGEQYF
d_gene: TRBD2
j_gene: TRBJ2-7
abundance: -
v_gene: TRBV7-9

CDR3nt: TGTGCCAGCAGCTTATGGCTAGCGGGAGCGGATGAGCAGTTCTTC
CDR3aa: CASSLWLAGADEQFF
d_gene: TRBD2
j_gene: TRBJ2-1
abundance: -
v_gene: TRBV11-2

CDR3nt: TGTGCCAGCAGTTTAGCGGGGGGCATGAACACTGAAGCTTTCTTT
CDR3aa: CASSLAGGMNTEAFF
d_gene: -
j_gene: TRBJ1-1
abundance: -
v_gene: TRBV27

CDR3nt: TGTGCCAGCGTCGGGCTAGGCCTGCAAGAGACCCAGTACTTC
CDR3aa: CASVGLGLQETQYF
d_gene: -
j_gene: TRBJ2-5
abundance: -
v_gene: TRBV7-9

CDR3nt: TGTGCCAGCAGTGGGGAGGGCCGTCATTTCAATGAGCAGTTCTTC
CDR3aa: CASSGEGRHFNEQFF
d_gene: TRBD2
j_gene: TRBJ2-1
abundance: -
v_gene: TRBV6-5

CDR3nt: TGTGCCAGTAGTATAGGCCAGAACACCGGGGAGCTGTTTTTT
CDR3aa: CASSIGQNTGELFF
d_gene: -
j_gene: TRBJ2-2
abundance: once
v_gene: TRBV19

CDR3nt: TGTGCCAGCAGCGTAGGGCAGGGTGGAAACGAGCAGTACTTC
CDR3aa: CASSVGQGGNEQYF
d_gene: -
j_gene: TRBJ2-7
abundance: once
v_gene: TRBV9

CDR3nt: TGCGCCAGCAGCCAAGATCCAACAGGTTCCTACGAGCAGTACTTC
CDR3aa: CASSQDPTGSYEQYF
d_gene: -
j_gene: TRBJ2-7
abundance: -
v_gene: TRBV4-1

CDR3nt: TGTGCCAGCAGTGAACGTTACTCCTACGAGCAGTACTTC
CDR3aa: CASSERYSYEQYF
d_gene: -
j_gene: TRBJ2-7
abundance: -
v_gene: TRBV6-1

CDR3nt: TGTGCCAGCAGCTTCCGACAGGGCGCGAACACCGGGGAGCTGTTTTTT
CDR3aa: CASSFRQGANTGELFF
d_gene: TRBD1
j_gene: TRBJ2-2
abundance: once
v_gene: TRBV7-9

CDR3nt: TGCGCCAGCAGCCAAGATCAATGGCGGGAGCGCTATGAGCAGTTCTTC
CDR3aa: CASSQDQWRERYEQFF
d_gene: TRBD2
j_gene: TRBJ2-1
abundance: -
v_gene: TRBV4-3

CDR3nt: TGCGCCAGCAGCTTGGAGGGGAATGAGCAGTTCTTC
CDR3aa: CASSLEGNEQFF
d_gene: -
j_gene: TRBJ2-1
abundance: -
v_gene: TRBV5-1

CDR3nt: TGCGCCAGCAGCCCTACTAGCGCATCCTACAATGAGCAGTTCTTC
CDR3aa: CASSPTSASYNEQFF
d_gene: TRBD2
j_gene: TRBJ2-1
abundance: once
v_gene: TRBV5-1

CDR3nt: TGTGCCAGCAGTTATCTAATCCATTCTCAAGAGACCCAGTACTTC
CDR3aa: CASSYLIHSQETQYF
d_gene: -
j_gene: TRBJ2-5
abundance: -
v_gene: TRBV6-7

CDR3nt: TGTGCCAGCAGCTTAGTAGGAGTCAATCAGCCCCAGCATTTT
CDR3aa: CASSLVGVNQPQHF
d_gene: -
j_gene: TRBJ1-5
abundance: -
v_gene: TRBV7-2

CDR3nt: TGTGCCATCAGGGGGGACATCCCGAGCGGTGGGGCCTACGAGCAGTACTTC
CDR3aa: CAIRGDIPSGGAYEQYF
d_gene: -
j_gene: TRBJ2-7
abundance: -
v_gene: TRBV10-3

CDR3nt: TGCGCCAGCAGCCAATGGCGGAATTCACCCCTCCACTTT
CDR3aa: CASSQWRNSPLHF
d_gene: -
j_gene: TRBJ1-6
abundance: -
v_gene: TRBV4-1

CDR3nt: TGTGCCAGCTCACCCGACCCCAGACGGCTTTACAATCAGCCCCAGCATTTT
CDR3aa: CASSPDPRRLYNQPQHF
d_gene: -
j_gene: TRBJ1-5
abundance: -
v_gene: TRBV18

CDR3nt: TGTGCCAGCAGCCAAGGAAAACAGGGGACAGGAAACACCATATATTTT
CDR3aa: CASSQGKQGTGNTIYF
d_gene: TRBD1
j_gene: TRBJ1-3
abundance: -
v_gene: TRBV14

CDR3nt: TGTGCCAGCAGCTTGGGGAGCGGGAGGGCCCGCAAAGAGACCCAGTACTTC
CDR3aa: CASSLGSGRARKETQYF
d_gene: TRBD2
j_gene: TRBJ2-5
abundance: -
v_gene: TRBV7-2

CDR3nt: TGTGCCACCAGCAGAGGTTCGGGAATTCGATACAATGAGCAGTTCTTC
CDR3aa: CATSRGSGIRYNEQFF
d_gene: -
j_gene: TRBJ2-1
abundance: -
v_gene: TRBV15

CDR3nt: TGTGCCAGCAGACCGCCGGGACAGGGGCGGCCTGGAAACACCATATATTTT
CDR3aa: CASRPPGQGRPGNTIYF
d_gene: TRBD1
j_gene: TRBJ1-3
abundance: -
v_gene: TRBV28

CDR3nt: TGTGCCAGCAGCGACCGGGACAGGGATGGCTACACCTTC
CDR3aa: CASSDRDRDGYTF
d_gene: TRBD1
j_gene: TRBJ1-2
abundance: -
v_gene: TRBV6-1

CDR3nt: TGTGCCAGCAGCTTAAACCCGGGCCTTAGCAATCAGCCCCAGCATTTT
CDR3aa: CASSLNPGLSNQPQHF
d_gene: -
j_gene: TRBJ1-5
abundance: -
v_gene: TRBV7-2

CDR3nt: TGTGCCAGCAGCTTAACGGCAGCGAGCTCTGGAAACACCATATATTTT
CDR3aa: CASSLTAASSGNTIYF
d_gene: -
j_gene: TRBJ1-3
abundance: -
v_gene: TRBV7-2

CDR3nt: TGTGCCAGCAGTGGGACTACCCAAGAGACCCAGTACTTC
CDR3aa: CASSGTTQETQYF
d_gene: -
j_gene: TRBJ2-5
abundance: -
v_gene: TRBV2

CDR3nt: TGTGCCAGCACCGAGGGCAATCAGCCCCAGCATTTT
CDR3aa: CASTEGNQPQHF
d_gene: -
j_gene: TRBJ1-5
abundance: medium-sized
v_gene: TRBV6-1

CDR3nt: TGCAGTGCTAGGCCGACTGAGCAGTTCTTC
CDR3aa: CSARPTEQFF
d_gene: -
j_gene: TRBJ2-1
abundance: -
v_gene: TRBV20-1

CDR3nt: TGTGCCAGCAGCCATGGGGCGGCGTCCTACAATGAGCAGTTCTTC
CDR3aa: CASSHGAASYNEQFF
d_gene: -
j_gene: TRBJ2-1
abundance: once
v_gene: TRBV14

CDR3nt: TGTGCCAGCAGCTTATCAGGAACCGGGGAGCTGTTTTTT
CDR3aa: CASSLSGTGELFF
d_gene: -
j_gene: TRBJ2-2
abundance: -
v_gene: TRBV7-3

CDR3nt: TGTGCCAGCAGTTCTCCTCTAGGGAGGAGCAATCAGCCCCAGCATTTT
CDR3aa: CASSSPLGRSNQPQHF
d_gene: -
j_gene: TRBJ1-5
abundance: -
v_gene: TRBV28

CDR3nt: TGTGCCAGCAGTGAGGGGCGGGGGGCAGGCTATGGCTACACCTTC
CDR3aa: CASSEGRGAGYGYTF
d_gene: -
j_gene: TRBJ1-2
abundance: -
v_gene: TRBV6-1

CDR3nt: TGTGCCAGTAGTATACATAGCGTACGGGTGCTGAATCAGCCCCAGCATTTT
CDR3aa: CASSIHSVRVLNQPQHF
d_gene: -
j_gene: TRBJ1-5
abundance: -
v_gene: TRBV19

CDR3nt: TGCGCCAGCAGCCAAGTCACAGCGGGGGCCCCGTCCTACGAGCAGTACTTC
CDR3aa: CASSQVTAGAPSYEQYF
d_gene: TRBD2
j_gene: TRBJ2-7
abundance: -
v_gene: TRBV4-1

CDR3nt: TGTGCCAGCAGTTTAACCCCCCGGGATAGCACAGATACGCAGTATTTT
CDR3aa: CASSLTPRDSTDTQYF
d_gene: -
j_gene: TRBJ2-3
abundance: -
v_gene: TRBV28

CDR3nt: TGTGCCTGGAGTGCCTGGGGGGGCCTACGCCTCGGGGCCAACGTCCTGACTTTC
CDR3aa: CAWSAWGGLRLGANVLTF
d_gene: -
j_gene: TRBJ2-6
abundance: -
v_gene: TRBV30

CDR3nt: TGCGCCAGCAGCTTGAGTCCAGGAGGTAACACTGAAGCTTTCTTT
CDR3aa: CASSLSPGGNTEAFF
d_gene: -
j_gene: TRBJ1-1
abundance: -
v_gene: TRBV5-1

CDR3nt: TGTGCCAGCAGCTCCGACAGGGTTGGGGAGACCCAGTACTTC
CDR3aa: CASSSDRVGETQYF
d_gene: TRBD1
j_gene: TRBJ2-5
abundance: -
v_gene: TRBV5-4

CDR3nt: TGTGCCAGCAGCCGAAGGGGCCTCGAGCAGTACTTC
CDR3aa: CASSRRGLEQYF
d_gene: -
j_gene: TRBJ2-7
abundance: -
v_gene: TRBV28

CDR3nt: TGTGCCACCCAAGGATGGGACAGGGGCACAGATACGCAGTATTTT
CDR3aa: CATQGWDRGTDTQYF
d_gene: TRBD1
j_gene: TRBJ2-3
abundance: -
v_gene: TRBV28

CDR3nt: TGTGCCAGCAGCTTGGCGGCATCTATGGGGGAGCAGTACTTC
CDR3aa: CASSLAASMGEQYF
d_gene: -
j_gene: TRBJ2-7
abundance: once
v_gene: TRBV5-4

CDR3nt: TGTGCCAGCAGCTTAGGCCATGGTCAGCCCCAGCATTTT
CDR3aa: CASSLGHGQPQHF
d_gene: -
j_gene: TRBJ1-5
abundance: -
v_gene: TRBV7-9